This T cell receptor beta chain was identified during a study of blood T cell repertoires in COVID-19. Produced via immunoSEQ multiplex PCR; TCRdb's table is partial and in-frame only. The sample has some 150,000 clones; under 90% are singletons. In its sample, this clone was seen a few times. The TCR originated in a man between 60 and 70 years old with acute or convalescent COVID-19. The sample was peripheral blood.

CDR3 protein: CASSLEKKGDEQFF. The DNA of the CDR3 is TGTGCCAGCAGCTTAGAGAAGAAGGGGGATGAGCAGTTCTTC. The chain carries TRBV11-2 and TRBJ2-1; possible D gene TRBD1, 6 bases. CDR1 SGHAT and CDR2 FQNNGV come from the germline V gene. The germline V and J ends were trimmed by 0 bases and 8 bases, with 11 bases remaining between them. The CDR3 covers 14 residues.